The TCR beta chain under discussion was sequenced for a study of cytomegalovirus exposure and HLA in healthy donors. The sample holds a few counts of this clone. 60 Vbeta and 13 Jbeta primers were used in PCR. Clones were sequenced by immunoSEQ multiplex PCR, and TCRdb holds only the in-frame ones, with some missing. The sample lists 160,000 or so clones; 80% to 85% were seen once. The germline gives CDR1 SGHNT, CDR2 YYREEE (reference sequence). V lost 4 bases to trimming and J lost 8 bases; unmatched junction nucleotides: 7. The CDR3 extends over 14 amino acids. V gene TRBV5-4 combines with J gene TRBJ1-4; 8 nucleotides line up with TRBD1. Sequencing was performed on PBMCs. The clonotype was recovered from a woman aged 18-30 years in good health and CMV-seronegative. In DNA, the CDR3 is TGTGCCAGCAGCGATGGACAGGGTAGGGAAAAACTGTTTTTT. This gives the protein CASSDGQGREKLFF. The whole variable domain, remainder taken from reference TRBV5-4 and TRBJ1-4, is ETGVTQSPTHLIKTRGQQVTLRCSSQSGHNTVSWYQQALGQGPQFIFQYYREEENGRGNFPPRFSGLQFPNYSSELNVNALELDDSALYLCASSDGQGREKLFFGSGTQLSVL.